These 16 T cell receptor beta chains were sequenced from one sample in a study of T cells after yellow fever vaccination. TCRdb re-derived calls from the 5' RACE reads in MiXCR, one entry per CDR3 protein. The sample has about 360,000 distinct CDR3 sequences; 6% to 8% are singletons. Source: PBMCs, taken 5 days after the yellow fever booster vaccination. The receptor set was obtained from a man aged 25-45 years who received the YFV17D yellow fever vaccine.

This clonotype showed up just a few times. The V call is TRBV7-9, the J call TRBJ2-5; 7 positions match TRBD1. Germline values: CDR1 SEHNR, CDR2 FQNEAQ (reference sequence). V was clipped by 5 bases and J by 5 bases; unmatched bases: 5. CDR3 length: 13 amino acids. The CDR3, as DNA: TGTGCCAGCAGCCCCTGGGACAGCGAGACCCAGTACTTC. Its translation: CASSPWDSETQYF.

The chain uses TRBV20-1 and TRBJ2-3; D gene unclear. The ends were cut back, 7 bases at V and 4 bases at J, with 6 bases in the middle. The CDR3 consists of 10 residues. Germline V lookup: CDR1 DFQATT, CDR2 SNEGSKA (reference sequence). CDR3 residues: CSGAADTQYF. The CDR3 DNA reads TGCAGTGGGGCAGCAGATACGCAGTATTTT.

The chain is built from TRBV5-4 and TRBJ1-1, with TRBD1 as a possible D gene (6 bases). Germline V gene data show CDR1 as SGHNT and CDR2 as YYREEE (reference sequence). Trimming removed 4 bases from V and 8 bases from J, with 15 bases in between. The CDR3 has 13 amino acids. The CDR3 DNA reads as TGTGCCAGCAGCGTACAGGGTATTGAAGAAGCTTTCTTT. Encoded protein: CASSVQGIEEAFF.

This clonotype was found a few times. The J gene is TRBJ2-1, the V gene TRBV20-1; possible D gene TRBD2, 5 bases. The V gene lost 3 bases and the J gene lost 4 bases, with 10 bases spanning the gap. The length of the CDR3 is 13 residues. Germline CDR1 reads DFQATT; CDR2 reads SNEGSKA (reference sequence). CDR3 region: CSARRVAYNEQFF. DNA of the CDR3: TGCAGTGCTAGGAGGGTAGCTTACAATGAGCAGTTCTTC.

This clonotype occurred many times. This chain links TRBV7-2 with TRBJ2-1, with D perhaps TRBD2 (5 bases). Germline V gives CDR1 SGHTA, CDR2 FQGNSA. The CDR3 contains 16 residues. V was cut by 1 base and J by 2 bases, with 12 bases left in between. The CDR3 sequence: CASSLGAAETYNEQFF. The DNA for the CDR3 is TGTGCCAGCAGCTTAGGGGCAGCGGAGACCTACAATGAGCAGTTCTTC.

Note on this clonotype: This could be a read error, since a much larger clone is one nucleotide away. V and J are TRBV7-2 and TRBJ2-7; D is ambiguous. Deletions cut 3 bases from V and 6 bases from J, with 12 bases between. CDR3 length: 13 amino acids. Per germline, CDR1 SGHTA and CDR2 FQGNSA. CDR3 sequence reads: CASSFGLTCEQYF. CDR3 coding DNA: TGTGCCAGCAGCTTTGGCTTAACCTGCGAGCAGTACTTC.

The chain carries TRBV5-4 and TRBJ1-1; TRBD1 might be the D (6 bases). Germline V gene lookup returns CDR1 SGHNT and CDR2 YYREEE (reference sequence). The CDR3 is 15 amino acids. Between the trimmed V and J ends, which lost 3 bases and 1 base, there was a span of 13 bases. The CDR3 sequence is CASSYRQAGNTEAFF. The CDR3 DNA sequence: TGTGCCAGCAGCTACCGACAGGCCGGGAACACTGAAGCTTTCTTT.

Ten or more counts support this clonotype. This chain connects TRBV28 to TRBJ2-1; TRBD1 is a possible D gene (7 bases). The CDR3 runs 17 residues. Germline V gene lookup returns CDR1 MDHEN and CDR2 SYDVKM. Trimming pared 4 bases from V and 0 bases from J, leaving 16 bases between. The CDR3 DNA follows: TGTGCCAGCAGTTCCAGGGGGTGGAGGGTCTCCTACAATGAGCAGTTCTTC. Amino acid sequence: CASSSRGWRVSYNEQFF.

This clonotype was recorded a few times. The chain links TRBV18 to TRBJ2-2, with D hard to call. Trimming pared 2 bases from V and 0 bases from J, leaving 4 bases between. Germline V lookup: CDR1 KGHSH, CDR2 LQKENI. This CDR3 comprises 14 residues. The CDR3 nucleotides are TGTGCCAGCTCACCAAGCACGAACACCGGGGAGCTGTTTTTT. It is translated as CASSPSTNTGELFF.

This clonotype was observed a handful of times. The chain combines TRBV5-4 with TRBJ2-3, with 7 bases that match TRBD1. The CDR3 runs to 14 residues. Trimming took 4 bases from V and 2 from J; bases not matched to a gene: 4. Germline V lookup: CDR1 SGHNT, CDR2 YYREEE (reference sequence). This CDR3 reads CASSQGQYTDTQYF. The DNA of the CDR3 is TGTGCCAGCAGCCAGGGACAGTACACAGATACGCAGTATTTT.

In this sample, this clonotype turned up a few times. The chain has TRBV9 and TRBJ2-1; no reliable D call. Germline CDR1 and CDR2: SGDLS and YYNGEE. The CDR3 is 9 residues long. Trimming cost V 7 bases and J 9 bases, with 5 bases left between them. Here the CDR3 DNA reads TGTGCCAGCCGATCTGAGCAGTTCTTC. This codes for CASRSEQFF.

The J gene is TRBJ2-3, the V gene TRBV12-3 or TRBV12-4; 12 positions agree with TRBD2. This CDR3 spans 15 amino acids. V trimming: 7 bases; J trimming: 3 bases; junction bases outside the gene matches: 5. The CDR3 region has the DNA TGTGCCAGCACCACCCTAGCGGGAGGGACAGATACGCAGTATTTT. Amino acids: CASTTLAGGTDTQYF.

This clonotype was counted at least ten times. The CDR3 nucleotides are TGTGCCAGCAGCTTATACCCCGAGGGGTACAATGAGCAGTTCTTC. It is translated as CASSLYPEGYNEQFF. J is TRBJ2-1 and V is TRBV7-9, with D perhaps TRBD1 or TRBD2 (5 bases each). The CDR3 contains 15 residues. CDR1 and CDR2 (germline): SEHNR, FQNEAQ (reference sequence). V was trimmed by 2 bases and J by 4 bases, leaving 12 bases between them.

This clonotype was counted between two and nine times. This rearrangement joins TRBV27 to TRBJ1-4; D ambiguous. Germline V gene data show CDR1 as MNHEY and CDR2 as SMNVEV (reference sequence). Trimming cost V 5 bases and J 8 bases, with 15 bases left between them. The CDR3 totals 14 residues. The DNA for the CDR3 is TGTGCCAGCAGTGCCACCCGACGGATAGAAAAACTGTTTTTT. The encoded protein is CASSATRRIEKLFF.

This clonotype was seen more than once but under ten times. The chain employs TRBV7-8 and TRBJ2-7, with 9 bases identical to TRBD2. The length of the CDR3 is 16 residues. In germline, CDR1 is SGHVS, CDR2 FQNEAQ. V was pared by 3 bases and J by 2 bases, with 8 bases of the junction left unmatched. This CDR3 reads CASSFSASGTTYEQYF. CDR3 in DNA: TGTGCCAGCAGCTTCTCCGCTAGCGGGACTACCTACGAGCAGTACTTC.

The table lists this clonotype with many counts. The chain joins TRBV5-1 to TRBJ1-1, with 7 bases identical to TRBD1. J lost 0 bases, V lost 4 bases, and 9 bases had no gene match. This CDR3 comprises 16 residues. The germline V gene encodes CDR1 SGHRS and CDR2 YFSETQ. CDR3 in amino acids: CASSDRDRTMNTEAFF. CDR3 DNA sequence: TGCGCCAGCAGCGATCGGGACAGAACCATGAACACTGAAGCTTTCTTT.